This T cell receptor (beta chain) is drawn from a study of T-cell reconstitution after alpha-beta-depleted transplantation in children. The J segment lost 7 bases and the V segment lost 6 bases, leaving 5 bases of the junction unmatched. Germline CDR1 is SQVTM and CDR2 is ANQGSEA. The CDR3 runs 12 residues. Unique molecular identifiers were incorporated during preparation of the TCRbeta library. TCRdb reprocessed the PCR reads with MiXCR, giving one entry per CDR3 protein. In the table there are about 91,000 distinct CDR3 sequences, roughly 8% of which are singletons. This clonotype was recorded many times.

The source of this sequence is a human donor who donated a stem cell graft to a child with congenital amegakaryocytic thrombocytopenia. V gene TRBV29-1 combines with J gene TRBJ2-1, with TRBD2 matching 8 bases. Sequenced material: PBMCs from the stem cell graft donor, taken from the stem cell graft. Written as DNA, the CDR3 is TGCAGCGTAGCCCGGGAGGGAAATGAGCAGTTCTTC. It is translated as CSVAREGNEQFF.